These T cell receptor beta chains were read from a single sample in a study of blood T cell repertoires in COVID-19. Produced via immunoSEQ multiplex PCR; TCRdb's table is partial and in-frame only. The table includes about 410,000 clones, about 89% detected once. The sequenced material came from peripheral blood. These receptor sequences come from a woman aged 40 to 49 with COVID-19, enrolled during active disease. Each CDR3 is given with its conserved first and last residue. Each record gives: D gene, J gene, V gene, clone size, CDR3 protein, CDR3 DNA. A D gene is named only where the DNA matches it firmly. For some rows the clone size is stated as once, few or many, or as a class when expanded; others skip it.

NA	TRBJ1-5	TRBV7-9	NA	CASSLGLVDNQPQHF	TGTGCCAGCAGCTTAGGGTTAGTTGACAATCAGCCCCAGCATTTT
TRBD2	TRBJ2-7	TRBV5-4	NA	CASSPGLAGLMNF	TGTGCCAGCAGCCCTGGACTAGCGGGACTTATGAACTTC
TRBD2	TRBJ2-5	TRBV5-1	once	CASSLELAGQETQYF	TGCGCCAGCAGCTTGGAGCTAGCGGGGCAAGAGACCCAGTACTTC
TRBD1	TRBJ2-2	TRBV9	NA	CASSTTTGLNTGELFF	TGTGCCAGCAGCACAACGACAGGGTTGAACACCGGGGAGCTGTTTTTT
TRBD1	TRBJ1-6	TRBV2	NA	CASTETGGVNSPLHF	TGTGCCAGCACCGAAACAGGGGGAGTCAATTCACCCCTCCACTTT
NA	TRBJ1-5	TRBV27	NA	CASSEHQGSNQPQHF	TGTGCCAGCAGTGAACACCAGGGGAGCAATCAGCCCCAGCATTTT
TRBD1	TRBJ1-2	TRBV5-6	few	CASSLGDRGISGYTF	TGTGCCAGCAGCTTGGGGGACAGGGGTATCAGTGGCTACACCTTC
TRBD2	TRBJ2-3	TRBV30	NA	CAWNPTSASTDTQYF	TGTGCCTGGAACCCCACTAGCGCGAGCACAGATACGCAGTATTTT
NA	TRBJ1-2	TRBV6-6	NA	CASNGAGINYGYTF	TGTGCCAGCAATGGAGCGGGGATTAACTATGGCTACACCTTC
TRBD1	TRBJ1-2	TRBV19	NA	CASTQDRAGINYGYTF	TGTGCCAGTACCCAGGACAGGGCGGGGATTAACTATGGCTACACCTTC
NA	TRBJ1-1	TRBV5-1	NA	CASSLNPAGSMNTEAFF	TGCGCCAGCAGTTTGAACCCTGCAGGCTCCATGAACACTGAAGCTTTCTTT
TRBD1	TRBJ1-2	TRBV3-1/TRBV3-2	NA	CASSHWDSYGYTF	TGTGCCAGCAGCCATTGGGACAGCTATGGCTACACCTTC
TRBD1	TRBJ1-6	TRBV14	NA	CASSNRGAGSPLHF	TGTGCCAGCAGCAACAGGGGCGCGGGATCACCCCTCCACTTT
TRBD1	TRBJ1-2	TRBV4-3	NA	CASSQEGTGGYGYTF	TGCGCCAGCAGCCAAGAGGGGACAGGGGGCTATGGCTACACCTTC
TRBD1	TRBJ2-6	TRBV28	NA	CAARTGGSGANVLTF	TGTGCCGCAAGGACAGGTGGATCTGGGGCCAACGTCCTGACTTTC
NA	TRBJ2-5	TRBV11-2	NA	CASSSGHQETQYF	TGTGCCAGCAGCTCGGGACATCAAGAGACCCAGTACTTC
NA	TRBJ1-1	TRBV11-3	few	CASSQSPQNTEAFF	TGTGCCAGCAGCCAATCCCCACAGAACACTGAAGCTTTCTTT
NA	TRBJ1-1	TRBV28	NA	CASSLNPLVPHAAFF	TGTGCCAGCAGTTTGAACCCCCTAGTACCACATGCAGCTTTCTTT
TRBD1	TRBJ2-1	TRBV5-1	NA	CASSLQHRGHNEQFF	TGCGCCAGCAGCTTGCAGCACAGGGGCCACAATGAGCAGTTCTTC
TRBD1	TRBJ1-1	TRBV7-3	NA	CASSLTGQGFGAEAFF	TGTGCCAGCAGTCTAACAGGACAGGGGTTCGGAGCTGAAGCTTTCTTT
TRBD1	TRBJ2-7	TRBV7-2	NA	CASSPRQGHTYEQYF	TGTGCCAGCAGCCCTCGACAGGGCCATACCTACGAGCAGTACTTC
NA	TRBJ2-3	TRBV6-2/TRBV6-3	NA	CASSYGRRQGWRGDTQYF	TGTGCCAGCAGTTACGGGAGACGACAGGGTTGGAGGGGAGATACGCAGTATTTT
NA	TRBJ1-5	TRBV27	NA	CASSLSGGGNQPQHF	TGTGCCAGCAGTTTATCGGGGGGTGGGAATCAGCCCCAGCATTTT
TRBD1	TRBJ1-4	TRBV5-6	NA	CASSRGQGQEKLFF	TGTGCCAGCAGCCGAGGACAGGGTCAGGAAAAACTGTTTTTT
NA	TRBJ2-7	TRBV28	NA	CASRLRQGGSYEQYF	TGTGCCAGCAGGCTCCGCCAGGGGGGAAGCTACGAGCAGTACTTC
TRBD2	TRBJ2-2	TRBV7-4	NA	CASSFLRGGRVTGELFF	TGTGCCAGCAGCTTCCTCCGGGGGGGGCGAGTCACCGGGGAGCTGTTTTTT
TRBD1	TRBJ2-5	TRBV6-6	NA	CASSHPGQGLETQYF	TGTGCCAGCAGCCATCCGGGACAGGGGTTAGAGACCCAGTACTTC
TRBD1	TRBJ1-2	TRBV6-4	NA	CASSATGTGGNYGYTF	TGTGCCAGCAGTGCAACGGGGACAGGGGGAAACTATGGCTACACCTTC
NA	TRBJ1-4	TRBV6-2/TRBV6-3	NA	CASSSGGAGLQKLFF	TGTGCCAGCAGTTCCGGGGGGGCAGGTCTACAAAAACTGTTTTTT
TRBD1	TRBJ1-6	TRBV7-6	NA	CASSPGTGGFYNSPLHF	TGTGCCAGCAGCCCTGGGACAGGGGGTTTCTATAATTCACCCCTCCACTTT
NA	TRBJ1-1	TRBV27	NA	CASSSYPGGALRAFF	TGTGCCAGCAGTTCTTATCCGGGGGGGGCCCTGAGGGCTTTCTTT
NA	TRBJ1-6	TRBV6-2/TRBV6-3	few	CASSYTGQNSPLHF	TGTGCCAGCAGTTATACCGGACAGAATTCACCCCTCCACTTT
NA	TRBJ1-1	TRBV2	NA	CASSLLWNTEAFF	TGTGCCAGTAGCCTACTTTGGAACACTGAAGCTTTCTTT
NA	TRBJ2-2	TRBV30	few	CAWSVLGRGTGELFF	TGTGCCTGGAGTGTACTAGGGCGAGGAACCGGGGAGCTGTTTTTT
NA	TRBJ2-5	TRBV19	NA	CASSITPGTQYF	TGTGCCAGTAGTATAACCCCGGGGACCCAGTACTTC
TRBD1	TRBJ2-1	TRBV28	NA	CASISGTGAYNEQFF	TGTGCCAGCATCTCGGGGACAGGGGCCTACAATGAGCAGTTCTTC
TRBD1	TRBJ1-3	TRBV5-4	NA	CASSLDRGTGNTIYF	TGTGCCAGCAGCTTGGACAGGGGAACTGGAAACACCATATATTTT
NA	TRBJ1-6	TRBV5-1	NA	CASSSGYTNSPLHF	TGCGCCAGCAGCTCAGGCTACACTAATTCACCCCTCCACTTT
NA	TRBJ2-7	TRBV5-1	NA	CASSSPGQAQQYF	TGCGCCAGCAGCTCCCCTGGGCAGGCCCAGCAGTACTTC
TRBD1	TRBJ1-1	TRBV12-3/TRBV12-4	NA	CASSQGVWTEAFF	TGTGCCAGCAGTCAGGGGGTATGGACTGAAGCTTTCTTT
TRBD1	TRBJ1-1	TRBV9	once	CASSVTGASTEAFF	TGTGCCAGCAGCGTAACAGGGGCCAGCACTGAAGCTTTCTTT
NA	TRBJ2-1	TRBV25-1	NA	CASSDIAEVYNEQFF	TGTGCCAGCAGTGATATAGCGGAGGTATACAATGAGCAGTTCTTC
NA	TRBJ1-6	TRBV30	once	CAWSPGNYSPLHF	TGTGCCTGGAGTCCCGGGAACTATTCACCCCTCCACTTT
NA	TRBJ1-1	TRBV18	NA	CASSQKQGEAFF	TGTGCCAGCTCGCAAAAACAGGGTGAAGCTTTCTTT
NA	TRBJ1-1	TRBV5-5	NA	CASSLRGGTEAFF	TGTGCCAGCAGCTTGAGAGGGGGCACTGAAGCTTTCTTT
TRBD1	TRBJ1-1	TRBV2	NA	CASSAGRGRRDTEAFF	TGTGCCAGCAGTGCGGGCAGGGGGCGTCGGGACACTGAAGCTTTCTTT
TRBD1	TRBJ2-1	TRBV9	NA	CASSDGTANEQFF	TGTGCCAGCAGCGATGGGACAGCCAATGAGCAGTTCTTC
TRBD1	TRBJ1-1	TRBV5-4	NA	CASSRDRGRNTEAFF	TGTGCCAGCAGTAGGGACAGGGGACGGAACACTGAAGCTTTCTTT
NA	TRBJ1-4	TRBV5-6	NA	CASSFLAGTTNEKLFF	TGTGCCAGCAGCTTCCTAGCGGGAACAACTAATGAAAAACTGTTTTTT
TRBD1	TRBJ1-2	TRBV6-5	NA	CASSSPGQGLLYGYTF	TGTGCCAGCAGTTCTCCGGGACAGGGACTCCTCTATGGCTACACCTTC
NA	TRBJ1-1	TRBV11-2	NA	CASSPLDRRNTEAFF	TGTGCCAGCAGCCCCCTCGACAGAAGGAACACTGAAGCTTTCTTT
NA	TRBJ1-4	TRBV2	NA	CASSDSPVATNEKLFF	TGTGCCAGCAGTGATTCCCCGGTTGCAACTAATGAAAAACTGTTTTTT